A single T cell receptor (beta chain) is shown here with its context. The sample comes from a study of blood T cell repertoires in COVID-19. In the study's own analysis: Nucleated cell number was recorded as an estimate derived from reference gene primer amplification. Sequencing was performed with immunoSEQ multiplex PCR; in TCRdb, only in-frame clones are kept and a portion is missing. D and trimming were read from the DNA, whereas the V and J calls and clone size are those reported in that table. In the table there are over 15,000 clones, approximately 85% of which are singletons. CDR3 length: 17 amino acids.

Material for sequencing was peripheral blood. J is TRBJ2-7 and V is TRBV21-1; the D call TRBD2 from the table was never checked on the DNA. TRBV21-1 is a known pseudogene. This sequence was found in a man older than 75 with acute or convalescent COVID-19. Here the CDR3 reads CASRPGGCHRDLYEQYF. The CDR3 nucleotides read TGTGCCAGCAGACCCGGGGGGTGTCATCGGGACCTATACGAGCAGTACTTC.